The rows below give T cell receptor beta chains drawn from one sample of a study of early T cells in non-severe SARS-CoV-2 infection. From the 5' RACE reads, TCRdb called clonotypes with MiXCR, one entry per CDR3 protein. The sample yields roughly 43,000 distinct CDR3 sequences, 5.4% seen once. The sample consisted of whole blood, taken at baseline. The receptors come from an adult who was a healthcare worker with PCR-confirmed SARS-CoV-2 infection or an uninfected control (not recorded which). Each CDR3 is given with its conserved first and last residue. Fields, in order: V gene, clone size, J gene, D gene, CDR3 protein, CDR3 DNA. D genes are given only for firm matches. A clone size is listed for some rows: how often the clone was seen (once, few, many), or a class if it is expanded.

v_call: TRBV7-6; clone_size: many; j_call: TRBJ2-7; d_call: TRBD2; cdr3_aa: CASSLGAGDHEQYF; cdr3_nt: TGTGCCAGCAGCCTTGGAGCGGGAGATCACGAGCAGTACTTC
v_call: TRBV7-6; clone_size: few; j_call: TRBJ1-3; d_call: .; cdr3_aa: CASSLGGLSGNTIYF; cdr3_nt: TGTGCCAGCAGCTTAGGCGGGCTCTCTGGAAACACCATATATTTT
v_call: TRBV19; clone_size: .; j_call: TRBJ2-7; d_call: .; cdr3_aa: CASSMGTEDYEQYF; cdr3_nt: TGTGCCAGTAGTATGGGGACGGAGGATTACGAGCAGTACTTC
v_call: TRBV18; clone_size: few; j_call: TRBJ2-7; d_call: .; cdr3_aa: CASSPTGLSSYEQYF; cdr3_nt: TGTGCCAGCTCACCTACCGGCCTAAGCTCCTACGAGCAGTACTTC
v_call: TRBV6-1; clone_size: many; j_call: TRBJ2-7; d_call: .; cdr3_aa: CASSGSGDDFSYEQYF; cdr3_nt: TGTGCCAGCAGCGGGTCGGGTGACGATTTCTCCTACGAGCAGTACTTC
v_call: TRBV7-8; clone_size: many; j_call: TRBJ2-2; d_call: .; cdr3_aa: CASSSFRPAVTNTGELFF; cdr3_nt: TGTGCCAGCAGCTCATTTCGTCCGGCCGTTACGAACACCGGGGAGCTGTTTTTT
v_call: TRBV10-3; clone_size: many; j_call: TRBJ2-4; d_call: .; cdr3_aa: CAISERGPKNIQYF; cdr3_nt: TGTGCCATCAGTGAGCGGGGGCCCAAAAACATTCAGTACTTC
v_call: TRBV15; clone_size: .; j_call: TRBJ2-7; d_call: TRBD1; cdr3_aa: CATSRGRQDRGFYEQYF; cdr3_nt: TGTGCCACCAGCAGAGGAAGACAGGACAGGGGCTTTTACGAGCAGTACTTC
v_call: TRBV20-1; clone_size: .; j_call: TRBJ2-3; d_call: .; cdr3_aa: CSATFSTDTQYF; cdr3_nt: TGCAGTGCTACCTTTAGCACAGATACGCAGTATTTT
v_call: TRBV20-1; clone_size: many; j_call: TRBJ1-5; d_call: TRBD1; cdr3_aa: CSAGKGAGDQPQHF; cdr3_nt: TGCAGTGCCGGAAAGGGGGCGGGCGATCAGCCCCAGCATTTT
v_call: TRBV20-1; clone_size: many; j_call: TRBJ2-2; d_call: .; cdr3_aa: CSARGHAVYTGELFF; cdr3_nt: TGCAGTGCTAGAGGGCATGCTGTGTACACCGGGGAGCTGTTTTTT
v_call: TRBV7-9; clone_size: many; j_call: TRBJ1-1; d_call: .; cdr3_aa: CASSLTGSEAFF; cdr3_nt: TGTGCCAGCAGCTTGACAGGCAGTGAAGCTTTCTTT
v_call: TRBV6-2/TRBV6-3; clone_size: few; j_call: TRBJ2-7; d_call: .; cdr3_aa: CASSGWGEQYF; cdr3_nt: TGTGCCAGCAGTGGTTGGGGCGAGCAGTACTTC
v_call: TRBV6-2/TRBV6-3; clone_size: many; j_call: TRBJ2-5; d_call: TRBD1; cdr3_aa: CASSPQGAGTQYF; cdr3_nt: TGTGCCAGCAGTCCACAGGGGGCAGGGACCCAGTACTTC
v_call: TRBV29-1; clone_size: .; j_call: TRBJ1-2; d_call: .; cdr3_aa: CSVGYGSASYGYTF; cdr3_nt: TGCAGCGTTGGGTACGGCTCGGCCTCCTATGGCTACACCTTC
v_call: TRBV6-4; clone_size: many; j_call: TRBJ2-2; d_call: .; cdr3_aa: CASSEGATGELFF; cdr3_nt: TGTGCCAGCAGTGAGGGGGCCACCGGGGAGCTGTTTTTT
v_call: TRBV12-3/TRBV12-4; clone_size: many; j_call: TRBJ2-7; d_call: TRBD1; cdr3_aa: CASAGQGNEQYF; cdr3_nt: TGTGCCAGCGCGGGACAGGGGAACGAGCAGTACTTC
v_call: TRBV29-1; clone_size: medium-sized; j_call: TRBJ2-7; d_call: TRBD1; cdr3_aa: CSVAKQGDYEQYF; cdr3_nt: TGCAGCGTTGCGAAACAGGGGGACTACGAGCAGTACTTC
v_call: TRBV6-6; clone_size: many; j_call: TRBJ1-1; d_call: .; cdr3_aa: CASTRPRGTGTEAFF; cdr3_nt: TGTGCCAGCACCCGCCCTCGGGGGACGGGCACTGAAGCTTTCTTT
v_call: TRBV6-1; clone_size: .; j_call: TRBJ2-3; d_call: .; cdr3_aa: CASSDRTQPRTDTQYF; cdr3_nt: TGTGCCAGCAGTGATCGGACGCAGCCACGCACAGATACGCAGTATTTT
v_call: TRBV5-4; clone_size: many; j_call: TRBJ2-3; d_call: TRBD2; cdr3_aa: CASSLAGRTDTQYF; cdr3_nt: TGTGCCAGCAGCCTAGCGGGGAGGACAGATACGCAGTATTTT
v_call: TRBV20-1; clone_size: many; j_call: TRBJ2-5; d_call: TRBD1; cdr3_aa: CSAIGTGPQETQYF; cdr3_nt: TGCAGTGCTATAGGGACAGGGCCCCAAGAGACCCAGTACTTC
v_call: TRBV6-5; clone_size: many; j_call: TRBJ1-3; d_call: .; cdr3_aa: CASSYGSSGNTIYF; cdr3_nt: TGTGCCAGCAGTTACGGCAGCTCCGGAAACACCATATATTTT
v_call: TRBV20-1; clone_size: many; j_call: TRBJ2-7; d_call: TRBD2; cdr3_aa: CSARGLAGDSYEQYF; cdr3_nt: TGCAGTGCTAGAGGACTAGCGGGGGATTCCTACGAGCAGTACTTC
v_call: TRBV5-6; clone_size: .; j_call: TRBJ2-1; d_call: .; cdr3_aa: CASSLEGRGEQFF; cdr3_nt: TGTGCCAGCAGCTTGGAAGGGAGGGGGGAGCAGTTCTTC
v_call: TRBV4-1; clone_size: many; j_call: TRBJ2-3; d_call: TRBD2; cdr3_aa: CASSRLLSGGGDTQYF; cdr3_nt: TGCGCCAGCAGCCGGCTTCTTAGCGGGGGCGGAGACACGCAGTATTTT
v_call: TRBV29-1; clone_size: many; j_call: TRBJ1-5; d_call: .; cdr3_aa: CSVEEVGGQPQHF; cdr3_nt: TGCAGCGTTGAAGAAGTAGGGGGACAGCCCCAGCATTTT
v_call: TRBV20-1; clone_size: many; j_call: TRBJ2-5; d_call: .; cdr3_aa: CSASSAQETQYF; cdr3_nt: TGCAGTGCTAGTTCCGCGCAAGAGACCCAGTACTTC
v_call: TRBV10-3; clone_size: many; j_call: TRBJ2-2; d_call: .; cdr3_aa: CANSGVTGELFF; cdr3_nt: TGTGCCAACTCAGGGGTTACCGGGGAGCTGTTTTTT
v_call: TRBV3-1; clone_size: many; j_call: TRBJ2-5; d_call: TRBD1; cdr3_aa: CASSRTGSQETQYF; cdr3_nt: TGTGCCAGCAGCCGGACAGGGTCCCAAGAGACCCAGTACTTC
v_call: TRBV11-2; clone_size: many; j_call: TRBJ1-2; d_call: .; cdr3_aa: CASSLRRDSGYTF; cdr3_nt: TGTGCCAGCAGCTTGAGACGCGACAGCGGCTACACCTTC
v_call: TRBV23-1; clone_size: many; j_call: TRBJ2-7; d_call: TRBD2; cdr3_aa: CASSQSERLAFYEQYF; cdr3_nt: TGCGCCAGCAGTCAATCGGAGAGACTAGCGTTTTACGAGCAGTACTTC
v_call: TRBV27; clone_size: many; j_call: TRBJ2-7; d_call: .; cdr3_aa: CASSPKTQDPYEQYF; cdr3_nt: TGTGCCAGCAGTCCAAAAACCCAGGACCCCTACGAGCAGTACTTC
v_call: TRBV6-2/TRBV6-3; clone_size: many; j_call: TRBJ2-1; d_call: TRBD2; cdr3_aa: CASSYGLAGNNEQFF; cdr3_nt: TGTGCCAGCAGTTACGGGCTAGCGGGCAACAATGAGCAGTTCTTC
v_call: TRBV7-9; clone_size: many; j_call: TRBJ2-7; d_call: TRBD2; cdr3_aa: CASSLSLAGGAYEQYF; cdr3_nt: TGTGCCAGCAGCTTAAGTCTAGCGGGAGGGGCCTACGAGCAGTACTTC
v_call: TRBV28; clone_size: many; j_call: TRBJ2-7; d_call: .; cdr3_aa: CASRGMDVLTADEQYF; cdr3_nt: TGTGCCAGCAGGGGAATGGATGTACTAACGGCCGACGAGCAGTACTTC
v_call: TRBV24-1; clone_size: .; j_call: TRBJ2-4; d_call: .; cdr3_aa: CATSQGPGATKNIQYF; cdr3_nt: TGTGCCACCAGCCAGGGGCCGGGAGCTACCAAAAACATTCAGTACTTC
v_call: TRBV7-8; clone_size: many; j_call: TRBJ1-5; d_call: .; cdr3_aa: CASSLVPGNNQPQHF; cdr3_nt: TGTGCCAGCAGCTTAGTTCCAGGGAACAATCAGCCCCAGCATTTT
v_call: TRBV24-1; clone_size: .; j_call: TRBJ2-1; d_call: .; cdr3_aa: CATSDWARNWEQFF; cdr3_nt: TGTGCCACCAGTGATTGGGCCAGGAACTGGGAGCAGTTCTTC
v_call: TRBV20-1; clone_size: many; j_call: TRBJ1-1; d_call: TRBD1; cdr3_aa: CSVQGVDTEAFF; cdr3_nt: TGCAGTGTTCAGGGGGTAGACACTGAAGCTTTCTTT
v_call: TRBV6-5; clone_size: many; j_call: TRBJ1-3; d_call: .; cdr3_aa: CASSYSLTFNTIYF; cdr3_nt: TGTGCCAGCAGTTACTCTCTCACCTTCAACACCATATATTTT
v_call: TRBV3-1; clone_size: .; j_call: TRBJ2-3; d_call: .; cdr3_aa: CASSQDFDEGAVGGRPDTQYF; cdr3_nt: TGTGCCAGCAGCCAAGATTTCGATGAAGGAGCCGTTGGGGGCCGGCCAGATACGCAGTATTTT